The clone carrying this T cell receptor beta chain was seen a few times. The target antigen is unknown. The record originates from a study of vaccination and CD4 T cells after COVID-19. Background on the study: The convalescents were made up of six males and four females, two of whom were Hispanic.

Sample treatment: roughly ten-day PBMC culture with coronavirus spike peptide pools or control peptides (ViraFEST assay). The germline V gene encodes CDR1 SEHNR and CDR2 FQNEAQ (reference sequence). V was trimmed by 1 base and J by 0 bases, leaving 13 bases between them. The CDR3 runs 17 residues. The Oncomine TCR Beta short-read assay was what sequenced the DNA obtained from cultured CD4+ T cells. MiXCR, applied by TCRdb to the PCR reads, yields one record per CDR3 protein. The sample shows approximately 10,000 distinct CDR3 sequences, approximately 59% of them seen only once. V gene TRBV7-9 combines with J gene TRBJ1-5; D perhaps matches TRBD1 (6 bases). Material for sequencing was CD4+ T cells from blood, cultured in vitro. This sequence was found in a human donor who had recovered from COVID-19. Here the CDR3 DNA reads TGTGCCAGCAGCTTAGAAACAGGACAGCTTAGCAATCAGCCCCAGCATTTT. Protein: CASSLETGQLSNQPQHF.